These 20 T cell receptor beta chains were sequenced from one sample in a study of blood T cell repertoires in COVID-19. Profiling relied on immunoSEQ multiplex PCR, and the TCRdb table lists in-frame clones only, not all of them. Among under 250,000 clones listed, around 81% were seen once. The specimen sequenced was PBMCs or T cells enriched from blood (not recorded which). The origin of the receptors is a woman aged 50 to 65 with acute COVID-19.

The CDR3 DNA follows: TGTGCCAGCAGCCAAGAAGGGACAGTTAATTCACCCCTCCACTTT. It encodes CASSQEGTVNSPLHF. This chain joins TRBV14 and TRBJ1-6; 7 positions match TRBD1. The V segment lost 0 bases and the J segment 6 bases; nucleotides outside the gene matches: 2. Germline V gene lookup returns CDR1 SGHDN and CDR2 FVKESK. This CDR3 has 15 residues. Based on the CDR3 plus reference TRBV14 and TRBJ1-6, the full variable domain is EAGVTQFPSHSVIEKGQTVTLRCDPISGHDNLYWYRRVMGKEIKFLLHFVKESKQDESGMPNNRFLAERTGGTYSTLKVQPAELEDSGVYFCASSQEGTVNSPLHFGNGTRLTVT.

V and J are TRBV3-1 (or the pseudogene TRBV3-2) and TRBJ1-4; tentatively, D is TRBD1 (6 bases). Germline lookup yields CDR1 LGHDT and CDR2 YNNKEL (reference sequence). V was trimmed by 0 bases and J by 7 bases, leaving 18 bases between them. The CDR3 contains 17 residues. The CDR3: CASSQEGGAGVGEKLFF. CDR3 bases: TGTGCCAGCAGCCAAGAAGGTGGGGCAGGGGTAGGTGAAAAACTGTTTTTT.

The chain uses TRBV2 and TRBJ1-4; D might be TRBD1 (6 bases). V was clipped by 6 bases and J by 8 bases, with 13 bases between them. Germline CDR1 is SNHLY and CDR2 is FYNNEI. The CDR3 runs to 13 residues. This chain's CDR3 is CASRWTVREKLFF. The DNA for the CDR3 is TGTGCCAGCAGATGGACAGTCCGAGAAAAACTGTTTTTT.

The genes are TRBV6-5 and TRBJ2-7; 7 bases agree with TRBD1. This CDR3 comprises 11 residues. The junction had 2 bases not matched to a gene; V was cut back by 6 bases and J by 6 bases. Germline-derived CDR1 and CDR2 are MNHEY and SVGAGI. The DNA for the CDR3 is TGTGCCAGCAGGAACAGGGGCGAGCAGTACTTC. Translated, it gives CASRNRGEQYF.

Ten or more counts support this clone. V usage is TRBV11-2 and J usage is TRBJ1-1, with a weak D call TRBD1 (5 bases). The CDR3 totals 16 residues. CDR1 and CDR2 from the germline V gene are SGHAT and FQNNGV. V was cut by 1 base and J by 6 bases, with 18 bases left in between. CDR3 loop: CASSLGVNPGGAEAFF. CDR3 nucleotides: TGTGCCAGCAGCTTAGGGGTGAATCCCGGGGGGGCTGAAGCTTTCTTT.

This clone showed up just once. This rearrangement joins TRBV6-5 to TRBJ1-5, with 11 bases matching TRBD1. The length of the CDR3 is 15 residues. The germline gives CDR1 MNHEY, CDR2 SVGAGI. Trimming removed 6 bases from V and 4 bases from J; junction bases left unmatched: 5. CDR3 amino acids: CASRGGTGGNQPQHF. As DNA, the CDR3 is TGTGCCAGCAGGGGCGGGACAGGGGGAAATCAGCCCCAGCATTTT.

V usage is TRBV5-4 and J usage is TRBJ2-5; the match to TRBD2 covers 10 bases. Germline assignment: CDR1 SGHNT and CDR2 YYREEE (reference sequence). V shed 7 bases, J shed 4 bases, and the junction held 13 bases outside the gene matches. The CDR3 has 16 residues. CDR3 protein: CASGVGSGGIGETQYF. CDR3 DNA: TGTGCCAGCGGTGTGGGTAGCGGGGGGATAGGAGAGACCCAGTACTTC.

V gene TRBV7-3 combines with J gene TRBJ2-5; 12 bases map to TRBD2. This CDR3 region has 15 residues. With 2 bases clipped from V and 4 bases from J, the junction kept 2 bases outside the gene matches. The germline V gene has CDR1 SGHTA and CDR2 FQGTGA. CDR3 protein: CASSLGGLAGETQYF. The CDR3, as DNA: TGTGCCAGCAGCTTAGGGGGACTAGCGGGAGAGACCCAGTACTTC.

The chain couples TRBV28 to TRBJ2-1, with 9 bases aligning to TRBD2. This CDR3 spans 15 amino acids. Trimming at V came to 5 bases and at J to 5 bases, leaving 7 bases not matched to a gene. Germline V gives CDR1 MDHEN, CDR2 SYDVKM. CDR3 DNA: TGTGCCAGCAGTGACTTGACTAGCGGAAACAATGAGCAGTTCTTC. It yields the protein CASSDLTSGNNEQFF. The full variable domain, with the rest looked up from reference TRBV28 and TRBJ2-1, is DVKVTQSSRYLVKRTGEKVFLECVQDMDHENMFWYRQDPGLGLRLIYFSYDVKMKEKGDIPEGYSVSREKKERFSLILESASTNQTSMYLCASSDLTSGNNEQFFGPGTRLTVL.

V is TRBV9 and J is TRBJ2-2, with 8 bases identical to TRBD2. The CDR3 covers 17 residues. Germline V CDR1 and CDR2: SGDLS, YYNGEE. V shed 3 bases, J shed 0 bases, and the junction held 7 bases outside the gene matches. The chain's CDR3 is CASSARLATTNTGELFF. In nucleotides, the CDR3 is TGTGCCAGCAGCGCAAGACTAGCGACCACGAACACCGGGGAGCTGTTTTTT.

About this clone itself: The junction differs from germline at one of its ends, possibly a read error. The J gene is TRBJ1-3, the V gene TRBV3-1 (or the pseudogene TRBV3-2), with 7 nucleotides matching TRBD1. Germline V gene lookup returns CDR1 LGHDT and CDR2 YNNKEL (reference sequence). The CDR3 has 13 residues. DNA of the CDR3: TGTGCCGGCAGTCGGACAGGTCCAAACACCATATATTTT. It is translated as CAGSRTGPNTIYF.

At least ten counts were recorded for this clone. The chain links TRBV28 to TRBJ2-5; 13 nucleotides match TRBD2. The CDR3 is 20 residues long. Germline-derived CDR1 and CDR2 are MDHEN and SYDVKM. The V and J ends lost 4 bases and 4 bases, in that order; junction bases with no gene match: 18. CDR3 sequence (DNA): TGTGCCAGCAGTTCAGACAGAGGGACTAGCGGGATGGGGGTTGGAGAGACCCAGTACTTC. Protein: CASSSDRGTSGMGVGETQYF.

This clone appeared a few times. V is TRBV2 and J is TRBJ2-1; a weak D match, TRBD2 (5 bases). V gave up 6 bases and J gave up 4 bases, with 10 bases separating them. CDR1 and CDR2 from the germline V gene are SNHLY and FYNNEI. The CDR3 totals 13 residues. DNA of the CDR3: TGTGCCAGCAGGCGGGCCACTTACAATGAGCAGTTCTTC. Protein product: CASRRATYNEQFF.

This chain links TRBV30 with TRBJ1-2; D not resolved. V dropped 2 bases and J dropped 1 base, with 8 bases sitting between them. Per germline, CDR1 GTSNPN and CDR2 SVGIG (reference sequence). The CDR3 runs 13 residues. In nucleotides, the CDR3 is TGTGCCTGGAGTCTCGGGATTAACTATGGCTACACCTTC. Translated: CAWSLGINYGYTF.

The chain carries TRBV2 and TRBJ2-4; TRBD1 is a possible D gene (6 bases). The CDR3 is 16 residues long. The germline gives CDR1 SNHLY, CDR2 FYNNEI. The V and J ends lost 7 bases and 1 base respectively, with 17 bases between them. CDR3 nucleotide sequence: TGTGCCAGCAAAAAACCACAGGGCATCGCCAAAAACATTCAGTACTTC. The encoded protein is CASKKPQGIAKNIQYF.

The chain links TRBV14 to TRBJ1-1, with 9 bases lining up with TRBD1. The CDR3 consists of 15 residues. Germline V CDR1 and CDR2: SGHDN, FVKESK. Trimming cost V 2 bases and J 7 bases; bases outside gene matches: 8. CDR3 protein: CASSQIPGTGNEAFF. CDR3 in DNA: TGTGCCAGCAGCCAAATACCCGGGACAGGGAATGAAGCTTTCTTT.

The rearrangement joins TRBV11-2 to TRBJ1-2; 8 bases line up with TRBD1. The CDR3 runs to 16 residues. V was clipped by 5 bases and J by 2 bases; unmatched bases: 10. In germline, CDR1 is SGHAT, CDR2 FQNNGV. The CDR3 DNA is TGTGCCAGCAGCCCACCGACAGGGGTTCGAAACTATGGCTACACCTTC. As protein: CASSPPTGVRNYGYTF.

The chain recombines TRBV5-5 with TRBJ1-6; no firm D call. Germline V gene data show CDR1 as SGHKS and CDR2 as YYEKEE (reference sequence). Trimming took 0 bases from V and 7 from J, leaving 8 bases between them. CDR3 length: 14 residues. This chain's CDR3 is CASSLVMENSPLHF. The CDR3 nucleotides read TGTGCCAGCAGCTTGGTGATGGAGAATTCACCCCTCCACTTT.

The chain carries TRBV27 and TRBJ2-1, with TRBD1 matching over 7 bases. Germline V CDR1 and CDR2: MNHEY, SMNVEV (reference sequence). V gave up 6 bases and J gave up 5 bases; unmatched junction bases: 7. This CDR3 has 14 amino acids. The CDR3 DNA reads as TGTGCCAGCAGAACCGGGACAGAACACAATGAGCAGTTCTTC. It translates to CASRTGTEHNEQFF.

The rearrangement joins TRBV4-3 to TRBJ2-3, with D unresolved. The CDR3 covers 17 residues. The V end was cut by 0 bases, the J end by 2 bases, with 15 bases between. Germline V gives CDR1 LGHNA, CDR2 YSLEER. CDR3 DNA: TGCGCCAGCAGCCAAGATAGTCACTCTGAACTCACAGATACGCAGTATTTT. This encodes CASSQDSHSELTDTQYF.